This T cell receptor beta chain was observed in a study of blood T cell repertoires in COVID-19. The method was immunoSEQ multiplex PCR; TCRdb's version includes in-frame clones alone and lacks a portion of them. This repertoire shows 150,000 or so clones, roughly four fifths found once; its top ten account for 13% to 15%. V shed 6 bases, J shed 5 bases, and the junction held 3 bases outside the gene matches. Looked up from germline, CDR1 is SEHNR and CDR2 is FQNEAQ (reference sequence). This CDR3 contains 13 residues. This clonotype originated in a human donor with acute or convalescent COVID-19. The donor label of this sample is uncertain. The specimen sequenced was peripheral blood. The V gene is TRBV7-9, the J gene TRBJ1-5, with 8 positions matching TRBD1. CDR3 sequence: CASRKTGDQPQHF. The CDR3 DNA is TGTGCCAGCAGAAAGACAGGGGATCAGCCCCAGCATTTT.